The 7 T cell receptor beta chains below all came from one sample that was sequenced in a study of T-cell memory formation after mild COVID-19. TCRdb reanalysed the 5' RACE reads using MiXCR and keeps one entry per CDR3 protein. In the table there are under 550,000 distinct CDR3 sequences, around a sixth of which are singletons. Sequencing was done on a sample of PBMCs or a T cell subset sorted from them (not recorded which). The origin of the receptors is an adult woman who had mild COVID-19 (a few samples of this study predate the infection). Cell type and time point are not known.

This clonotype was picked up a small number of times. The chain is built from TRBV7-3 and TRBJ2-7; D may match TRBD1 or TRBD2 (5 bases each). V was shortened by 5 bases and J by 2 bases, with 19 bases between the two germline ends. The CDR3 covers 16 residues. The germline V gene encodes CDR1 SGHTA and CDR2 FQGTGA. The CDR3 region is CASSLRGRPGPYEQYF. The CDR3 coding sequence is TGTGCCAGCAGCCTAAGGGGACGCCCCGGGCCCTACGAGCAGTACTTC.

The CDR3 sequence: CASSLAQRNTEAFF. CDR3 bases: TGTGCCAGCAGCTTAGCACAGAGGAACACTGAAGCTTTCTTT. The chain uses TRBV7-2 and TRBJ1-1; D gene unclear. Germline V gene sequence: CDR1 SGHTA, CDR2 FQGNSA. V lost 0 bases and J lost 1, with 6 bases in between. The length of the CDR3 is 14 residues.

The rearrangement uses TRBV7-6 and TRBJ2-1; D might be TRBD2 (5 bases). V was trimmed by 5 bases and J by 0 bases, leaving 11 bases between them. This CDR3 spans 15 amino acids. CDR1 is SGHVS and CDR2 is FNYEAQ in the germline V gene. This chain's CDR3 is CASSPSTSSYNEQFF. As DNA, the CDR3 is TGTGCCAGCAGCCCCTCCACTAGCTCCTACAATGAGCAGTTCTTC.

V gene TRBV7-2 combines with J gene TRBJ2-1, with no clear D. V lost 5 bases to trimming and J lost 10 bases, with 18 bases between them. Germline CDR1 and CDR2: SGHTA and FQGNSA. The CDR3 covers 14 residues. CDR3 residues: CASSPRVLGHEQFF. The CDR3 nucleotides are TGTGCCAGCAGCCCCCGAGTGTTAGGCCACGAGCAGTTCTTC.

At least ten counts were recorded for this clonotype. The gene calls are TRBV30 and TRBJ2-1; either TRBD1 or TRBD2 may supply D (6 bases each). Germline values: CDR1 GTSNPN, CDR2 SVGIG (reference sequence). The ends were cut back, 3 bases at V and 10 bases at J, with 13 bases in the middle. The CDR3 is 12 amino acids. The CDR3 nucleotides are TGTGCCTGGAGGAGTGAGGGGGGAGAGCAGTTCTTC. Translating gives CAWRSEGGEQFF. Supplemented by reference TRBV30 and TRBJ2-1, the full variable domain reads SQTIHQWPATLVQPVGSPLSLECTVEGTSNPNLYWYRQAAGRGLQLLFYSVGIGQISSEVPQNLSASRPQDRQFILSSKKLLLSDSGFYLCAWRSEGGEQFFGPGTRLTVL.

This clonotype was observed a handful of times. The V and J genes are TRBV29-1 and TRBJ1-1; D ambiguous. V gave up 6 bases and J gave up 3 bases, with 11 bases separating them. The germline V gene has CDR1 SQVTM and CDR2 ANQGSEA. The CDR3 runs 12 residues. The CDR3 loop is CSVYPRHTEAFF. Written as DNA, the CDR3 is TGCAGCGTGTATCCTCGTCACACTGAAGCTTTCTTT.

This chain uses TRBV5-1 with TRBJ2-3, with 8 bases fitting TRBD1. Germline assignment: CDR1 SGHRS and CDR2 YFSETQ. The length of the CDR3 is 15 residues. The V and J ends lost 1 base and 4 bases, in that order; junction bases with no gene match: 5. The CDR3 spells CASSLWAGGPDTQYF. CDR3 sequence (DNA): TGCGCCAGCAGCTTGTGGGCAGGGGGCCCAGATACGCAGTATTTT.